This T cell receptor (beta chain) was recovered during a study of cytomegalovirus exposure and HLA in healthy donors. Study background: Findings of an earlier analysis included some 120 million unique TCR beta sequences from some 200 million T cells.

The PCR made use of 60 Vbeta and 13 Jbeta primers. Assay: immunoSEQ multiplex PCR; the TCRdb copy retains only in-frame clones and omits some. Seen here are about 150,000 clones, roughly 81% observed once, and the top ten hold roughly 5.2%. Germline CDR1 is SNHLY and CDR2 is FYNNEI. V was cut by 3 bases and J by 3 bases, with 9 bases left in between. The CDR3 is 14 amino acids. All donors participated as healthy donors of bone marrow. This clone was seen a few times. The TCR originated in a girl aged 10-17 years in good health and CMV-seropositive. Sequences were obtained from PBMCs. The chain carries TRBV2 and TRBJ1-5; the D gene is possibly TRBD1 (5 bases). CDR3 in amino acids: CASSDDSNNQPQHF. The CDR3 nucleotides read TGTGCCAGCAGTGATGACAGCAACAATCAGCCCCAGCATTTT.